The T cell receptor beta chain described here comes from a study of vaccination and CD4 T cells after COVID-19. Stated treatment: roughly ten-day PBMC culture with coronavirus spike peptide pools or control peptides (ViraFEST assay). Healthy volunteers who received the vaccine had not previously caught SARS-CoV-2, negative nucleocapsid antibody results before and after vaccination showed. Deletions cut 3 bases from V and 7 bases from J, with 12 bases between. CDR1 and CDR2 (germline): LNHDA, SQIVND (reference sequence). This CDR3 spans 13 amino acids. The Oncomine TCR Beta short-read assay was applied to DNA of cultured CD4+ T cells. In this case, cultured CD4+ T cells provided the extracted genomic DNA. From the PCR reads, TCRdb called clonotypes with MiXCR, one entry per CDR3 protein. The sample has 20,000 to 25,000 distinct CDR3 sequences, roughly 71% seen once; the top ten hold roughly 16%. To note about this clonotype: The antigen is not known.

This sequence joins TRBV19 and TRBJ1-1; D is unresolved. This material consisted of CD4+ T cells from blood, cultured in vitro, taken after SARS-CoV-2 vaccination. The receptor comes from a human donor who received a COVID-19 vaccine. The CDR3 sequence is CASSITGNYEAFF. DNA of the CDR3: TGTGCCAGTAGTATTACGGGGAACTATGAAGCTTTCTTT.